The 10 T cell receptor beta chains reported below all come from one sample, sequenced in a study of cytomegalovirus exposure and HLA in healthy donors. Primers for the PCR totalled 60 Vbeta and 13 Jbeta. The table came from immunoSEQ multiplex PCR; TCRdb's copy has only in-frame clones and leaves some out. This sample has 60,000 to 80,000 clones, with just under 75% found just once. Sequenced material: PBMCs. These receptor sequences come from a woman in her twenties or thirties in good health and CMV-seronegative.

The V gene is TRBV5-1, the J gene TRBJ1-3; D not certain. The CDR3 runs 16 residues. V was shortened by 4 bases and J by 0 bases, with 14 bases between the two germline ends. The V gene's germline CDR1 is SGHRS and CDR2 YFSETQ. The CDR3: CASSLDGRSSGNTIYF. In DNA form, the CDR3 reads TGCGCCAGCAGCCTGGACGGAAGGAGCTCTGGAAACACCATATATTTT.

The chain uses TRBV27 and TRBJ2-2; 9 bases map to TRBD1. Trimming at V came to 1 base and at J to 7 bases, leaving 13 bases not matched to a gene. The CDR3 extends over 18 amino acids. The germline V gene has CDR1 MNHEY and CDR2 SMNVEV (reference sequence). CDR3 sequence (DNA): TGTGCCAGCAGTTTATGGGGATTACAGGGGGCGCCTAACGGGGAGCTGTTTTTT. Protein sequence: CASSLWGLQGAPNGELFF.

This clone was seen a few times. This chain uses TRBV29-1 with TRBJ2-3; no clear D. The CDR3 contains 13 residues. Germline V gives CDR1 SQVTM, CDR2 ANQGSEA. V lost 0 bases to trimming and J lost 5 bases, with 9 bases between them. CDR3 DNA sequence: TGCAGCGTTGAAGATAATAGGAGAGATACGCAGTATTTT. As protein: CSVEDNRRDTQYF.

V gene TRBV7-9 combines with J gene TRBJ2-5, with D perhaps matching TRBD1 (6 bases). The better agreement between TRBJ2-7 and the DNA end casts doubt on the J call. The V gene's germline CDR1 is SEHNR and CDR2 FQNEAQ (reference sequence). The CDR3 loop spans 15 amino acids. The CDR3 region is CASSLSGQGMNEQYF. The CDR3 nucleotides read TGTGCCAGCAGCCTCAGTGGCCAGGGGATGAACGAGCAGTACTTC.

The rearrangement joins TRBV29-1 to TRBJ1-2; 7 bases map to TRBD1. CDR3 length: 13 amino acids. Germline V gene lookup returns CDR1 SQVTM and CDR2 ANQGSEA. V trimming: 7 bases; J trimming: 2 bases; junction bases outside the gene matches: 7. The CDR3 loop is CSADLTGNYGYTF. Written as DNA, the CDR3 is TGCAGCGCCGATTTGACAGGGAACTATGGCTACACCTTC.

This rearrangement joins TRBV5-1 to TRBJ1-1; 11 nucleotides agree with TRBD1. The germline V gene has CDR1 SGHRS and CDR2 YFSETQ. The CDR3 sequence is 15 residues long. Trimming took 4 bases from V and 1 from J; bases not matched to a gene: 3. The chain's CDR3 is CASSRTGGENTEAFF. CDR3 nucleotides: TGCGCCAGCAGCAGGACAGGGGGCGAGAACACTGAAGCTTTCTTT.

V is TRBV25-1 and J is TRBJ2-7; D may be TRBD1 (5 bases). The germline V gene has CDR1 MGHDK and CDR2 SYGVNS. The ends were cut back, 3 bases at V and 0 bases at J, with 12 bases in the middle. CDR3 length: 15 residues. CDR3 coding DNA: TGTGCCAGCAGTGAGTCCCGACAGAGCTCCTACGAGCAGTACTTC. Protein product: CASSESRQSSYEQYF.

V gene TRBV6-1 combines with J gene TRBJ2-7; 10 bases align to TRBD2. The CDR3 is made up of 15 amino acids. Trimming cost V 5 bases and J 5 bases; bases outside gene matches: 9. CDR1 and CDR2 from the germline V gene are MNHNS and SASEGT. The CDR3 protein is CASSLAGAGENEQYV. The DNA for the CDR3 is TGTGCCAGCAGTCTAGCGGGAGCGGGGGAAAACGAGCAGTACGTC.

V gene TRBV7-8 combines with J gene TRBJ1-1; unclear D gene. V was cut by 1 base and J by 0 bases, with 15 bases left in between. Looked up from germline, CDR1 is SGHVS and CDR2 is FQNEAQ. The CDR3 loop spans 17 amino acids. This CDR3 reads CASSLEDPGSMNTEAFF. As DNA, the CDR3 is TGTGCCAGCAGCTTAGAGGATCCGGGGTCCATGAACACTGAAGCTTTCTTT.

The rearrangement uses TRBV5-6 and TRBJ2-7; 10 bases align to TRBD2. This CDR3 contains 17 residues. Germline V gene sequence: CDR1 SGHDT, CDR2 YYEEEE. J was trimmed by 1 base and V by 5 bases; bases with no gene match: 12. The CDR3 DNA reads TGTGCCAGCAGTCCCCGACTAGCGGGCCCTCGTTCCTACGAGCAGTACTTC. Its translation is CASSPRLAGPRSYEQYF.